The 19 T cell receptor beta chains listed next were all sequenced from one sample in a study of CXCR3-negative and CXCR3-positive naive CD8 T cells (dated by TCRdb to between 2017 and 2020). Findings and caveats that apply to the study as a whole: Compared with CXCR3-negative naive cells, CXCR3-positive naive cells had TRB CDR3s with higher hydrophobicity (lower Kidera factor 4), lower energy, and higher strength and volume indices.

For sequencing, a NextSeq 550 was employed. The Human TCR Profiling Kit (MiLaboratory) was used to prepare UMI-labeled 5' RACE TRB cDNA libraries. The reads were reprocessed in TCRdb, with one entry per CDR3 protein sequence and no accompanying DNA. This sample's listing comprises 80,000 to 100,000 distinct CDR3 sequences. Of the sample, 0.8% to 0.85% falls within the top ten clones. Antigen specificity for these receptors is unknown. The sequenced material came from naive CXCR3+ CD8+ T cells from blood. This specimen's cell subset or site label, interpreted: CD45RO-CCR7+CD27+CD95- naive CD8+ T cells expressing CXCR3 (TNR3+). The receptors were gathered from a human donor in good health. Some clones in this sample may be carry-over from other donors' samples.

This chain uses TRBV18 with TRBJ2-7. Per germline, CDR1 KGHSH and CDR2 LQKENI. This CDR3 spans 15 amino acids. The CDR3 here is CASSSRDRGSYEQYF.

The V and J genes are TRBV5-6 and TRBJ2-1; TCRdb outputs TRBD2, but without DNA this stays unchecked. This CDR3 has 15 amino acids. CDR1 is SGHDT, CDR2 YYEEEE, per germline. CDR3 region: CASRSEWREYNEQFF.

CDR3: CASSQGNLGAFF. The genes are TRBV3-1 and TRBJ1-1. CDR3 length: 12 amino acids. Germline V gene sequence: CDR1 LGHDT, CDR2 YNNKEL (reference sequence).

The rearrangement uses TRBV29-1 and TRBJ1-3. This CDR3 comprises 12 residues. Germline values: CDR1 SQVTM, CDR2 ANQGSEA. CDR3 region: CSVELTGNTIYF.

The chain employs TRBV28 and TRBJ2-1; no DNA is available, so the TRBD1 call from TCRdb remains unchecked. This CDR3 has 12 residues. In germline, CDR1 is MDHEN, CDR2 SYDVKM. This chain's CDR3 is CGTAVGGGEQFF.

This chain joins TRBV6-6 and TRBJ2-7; the TCRdb D gene call, TRBD1, has no DNA to confirm it. Germline V gives CDR1 MNHNY, CDR2 SVGAGI (reference sequence). This CDR3 is built from 16 residues. The CDR3 protein is CASSPPGQGLDYEQYF.

The chain links TRBV9 to TRBJ2-1; TCRdb reports TRBD1, a call that lacks DNA to check it against. The CDR3 consists of 14 residues. The germline gives CDR1 SGDLS, CDR2 YYNGEE. CDR3 amino acids: CASSGGSQGDEQFF.

The V gene is TRBV29-1, the J gene TRBJ2-3; TCRdb's assignment of TRBD2 cannot be checked, as there is no DNA. The germline V gene encodes CDR1 SQVTM and CDR2 ANQGSEA. The CDR3 has 13 amino acids. The CDR3 loop reads CSVVAGGTDTQYF.

The chain is built from TRBV9 and TRBJ2-5. Germline V lookup: CDR1 SGDLS, CDR2 YYNGEE. The CDR3 spans 13 residues. The CDR3 region is CASKDQNQETQYF.

The genes are TRBV6-5 and TRBJ2-1. Germline V gene lookup returns CDR1 MNHEY and CDR2 SVGAGI. The CDR3 is 13 amino acids. The CDR3 sequence is CASSYAGYTEQFF.

The chain links TRBV15 to TRBJ1-2; TCRdb returns TRBD1, unconfirmable since there is no DNA. The CDR3 runs 15 residues. Germline V gene lookup returns CDR1 LNHNV and CDR2 YYDKDF (reference sequence). The CDR3 here is CATSSPGEYNYGYTF.

The chain combines TRBV4-1 with TRBJ1-1. Germline CDR1 MGHRA, CDR2 YSYEKL. This CDR3 is 13 amino acids long. The CDR3 spells CASSQATDTEAFF.

The J gene is TRBJ1-5, the V gene TRBV20-1. Germline CDR1 is DFQATT and CDR2 is SNEGSKA (reference sequence). The CDR3 has 16 residues. The chain's CDR3 is CSARPTNGWSDQPQHF.

This chain uses TRBV28 with TRBJ2-5; TCRdb reports TRBD2, a call that lacks DNA to check it against. Germline values: CDR1 MDHEN, CDR2 SYDVKM. The CDR3 runs 16 residues. The chain's CDR3 is CASSPTSGGYQETQYF. Filled out from reference TRBV28 and TRBJ2-5, the complete variable domain reads DVKVTQSSRYLVKRTGEKVFLECVQDMDHENMFWYRQDPGLGLRLIYFSYDVKMKEKGDIPEGYSVSREKKERFSLILESASTNQTSMYLCASSPTSGGYQETQYFGPGTRLLVL.

The V call is TRBV5-1, the J call TRBJ2-3; TCRdb designates TRBD2, a call that cannot be tested without DNA. The CDR3 runs to 15 residues. Germline V gene data show CDR1 as SGHRS and CDR2 as YFSETQ. CDR3 loop: CASSLIAGGTDTQYF.

This chain connects TRBV7-2 to TRBJ2-3; TCRdb names TRBD1, which stays unverified in the absence of DNA. CDR1 SGHTA and CDR2 FQGNSA come from the germline V gene. The CDR3 covers 16 residues. The CDR3 region is CASSPRDRSSSDTQYF.

This chain joins TRBV14 and TRBJ2-2. This CDR3 comprises 15 residues. Germline V lookup: CDR1 SGHDN, CDR2 FVKESK. The CDR3 sequence: CASSQDWFGTGELFF.

The chain uses TRBV4-3 and TRBJ2-2; the D call from TCRdb, TRBD1, cannot be confirmed without DNA. The CDR3 has 17 amino acids. Looked up from germline, CDR1 is LGHNA and CDR2 is YSLEER. CDR3 sequence reads: CASSPGQIIKWTGELFF.

This sequence joins TRBV3-1 and TRBJ2-6. The CDR3 has 17 residues. Germline values: CDR1 LGHDT, CDR2 YNNKEL (reference sequence). The CDR3: CASSQDTLLSGANVLTF.